Sequencing of this T cell receptor (beta chain) was carried out in a study of beta chain features in type 1 diabetes. The study, taken as a whole, reports: Significant though moderate, a shortening of TCRB CDR3s appeared in all four CD4+ subsets of Type 1 diabetes patients.

CDR3 size: 15 residues. V lost 6 bases and J lost 2; bases outside the gene matches: 10. Germline V gene sequence: CDR1 MNHEY, CDR2 SVGAGI. Details on this clone: Its antigen is undetermined.

The entirety of the isolated RNA underwent reverse transcription, so expressed TCRB transcripts were sequenced. Produced via immunoSEQ multiplex PCR; TCRdb's table is partial and in-frame only. Among 300,000 or so clones listed, roughly an eighth were seen once. The TCR originated in a man aged 25-45 years with type 1 diabetes. The sequencing input was naive CD4+ T cells from blood. V gene TRBV6-5 combines with J gene TRBJ2-7, with TRBD1 matching over 7 bases. The CDR3 sequence: CASSFLQGNPYEQYF. The CDR3 DNA reads as TGTGCCAGCAGCTTCCTACAGGGGAACCCCTACGAGCAGTACTTC.